The rows below give T cell receptor beta chains drawn from one sample of a study of shared clonotypes between healthy human individuals. The repertoire was sequenced with immunoSEQ multiplex PCR; TCRdb's copy has only in-frame clones and lacks some. The table has 2 million or so clones, approximately 95% seen once; the top ten hold 0.1% to 0.15%. Sequencing was carried out using naive CD4+ T cells sorted from blood. The receptors originated from a man aged 18 to 35 in good health. Each CDR3 is given with its conserved first and last residue.

v_call cdr3_aa
TRBV30 CAWSVGGTGVYEQYF
TRBV27 CASIRQGAADTQYF
TRBV25-1 CASSEYFGQPQHF
TRBV7-2 CASSAEISSYEQYF
TRBV30 CAWRLPGQGAYEQYF
TRBV10-3 CASGDVEKLFF
TRBV2 CASRTGLIYEQYF
TRBV4-1 CASSQAERTGYHEQFF
TRBV7-9 CASSRFGGESPLHF
TRBV7-8 CASSLESTEAFF
TRBV2 CASRGPLGSTDTQYF
TRBV7-9 CASSRTSGTGYQETQYF
TRBV19 CASSAGSNYGYTF
TRBV4-3 CASSRARTGTGEDRRNIQYF
TRBV18 CASSPQLAGGSEQFF
TRBV27 CASHPGPVSGQETQYF
TRBV19 CASSMSSQETQYF
TRBV6-6 CASSLGQTLNTEAFF
TRBV30 CAWEKGPQETQYF
TRBV5-1 CASSSGTSNNEQFF
TRBV6-5 CASSRTSGVYEQYF
TRBV30 CAWTGSGNTIYF
TRBV5-1 CASSDGQGILMNTEAFF
TRBV30 CAASLLRGLDNEQFF
TRBV5-1 CASSAPPGQGGEQYF
TRBV18 CASSPWTGDSTDTQYF
TRBV5-1 CASSPDRGLYEQYF
TRBV19 CASRRGTNEKLFF
TRBV10-3 CAISKQGPGWNRSSYNEQFF
TRBV29-1 CSVKQLPGPEKLFF
TRBV30 CAWSIGGGYTF
TRBV6-5 CATTTGGNEQYF
TRBV11-3 CASSSGQGPYEQYF
TRBV5-1 CASSLGSVDTSYGYTF
TRBV28 CASIFSGTGGGYTF
TRBV2 CASSEPRGGNTIYF
TRBV2 CASSPILNGGANQPQHF
TRBV6-1 CASSEIPLAGAAGDTQYF
TRBV9 CASSVDPDSPYEQYF
TRBV2 CASSPNRAGGEAFF
TRBV6-4 CASGQAAGGTDTQYF
TRBV29-1 CSVEGRDRGYEKLFF
TRBV4-1 CASSQGGTMNTEAFF
TRBV5-1 CASRPGLPPYNEQFF
TRBV6-4 CASSASSGGSEQYF
TRBV6-1 CASKVDTDTQYF
TRBV30 CAWSEGSPLHF
TRBV5-1 CASSPMAGDYNEQFF
TRBV18 CASSPQLLTRDREAGNTIYF
TRBV29-1 CSVGGLEVNTIYF
TRBV19 CASSTSGTEAFF
TRBV7-9 CASSLVPLEGEQYF
TRBV23-1 CASSQSRTNHEQYF
TRBV30 CAWSEGQGDGYTF
TRBV2 CASSEAPTQYF
TRBV6-6 CASSYTRGAHEQYF
TRBV4-1 CASSHPSGLGSLNEKLFF
TRBV29-1 CSPGRQEINQPQHF
TRBV2 CASSDFGGAEAFF